This T cell receptor (beta chain) was sequenced during a study of blood T cell repertoires in COVID-19. In the authors' workflow: Estimation of nucleated cell counts was performed using reference gene primer amplification. Some clones are missing from TCRdb's copy, which holds only in-frame ones; the method was immunoSEQ multiplex PCR. V and J calls and clone size are copied from that table; D and trimming were computed from the DNA. The repertoire holds about 140,000 clones, with approximately 83% as singletons. Clinical history reported by participants formed the basis on which cohorts were assigned. CDR3 size: 12 residues. Per the germline V gene, CDR1 is LGHDT and CDR2 is YNNKEL (reference sequence). After removal of 10 bases from V and 5 bases from J, the junction contained 7 bases not matched to a gene.

This TCR was recovered from a man in his 70s who had been exposed to COVID-19. The chain recombines TRBV3-1 (or the pseudogene TRBV3-2) with TRBJ2-5; TRBD2 matches at 7 bases. What was sequenced was PBMCs or T cells enriched from blood (not recorded which). CDR3 protein: CATAPGGETQYF. CDR3 sequence (DNA): TGTGCCACCGCCCCCGGGGGGGAGACCCAGTACTTC.